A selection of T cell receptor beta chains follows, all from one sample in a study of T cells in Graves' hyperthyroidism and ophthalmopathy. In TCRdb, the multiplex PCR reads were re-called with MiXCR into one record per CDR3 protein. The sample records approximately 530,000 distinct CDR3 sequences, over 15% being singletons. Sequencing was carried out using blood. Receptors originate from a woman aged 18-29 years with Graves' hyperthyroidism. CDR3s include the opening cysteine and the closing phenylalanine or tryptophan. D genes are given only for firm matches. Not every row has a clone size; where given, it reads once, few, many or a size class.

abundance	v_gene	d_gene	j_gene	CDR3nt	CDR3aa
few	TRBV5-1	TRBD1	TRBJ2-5	TGCGCCAGCAGGGCAAGCTCGATCCGGGACAGGGGAGAGACCCAGTACTTC	CASRASSIRDRGETQYF
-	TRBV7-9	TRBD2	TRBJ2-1	TGTGCCAGCAGCTTACGAGACAGCGGGGATCCTCAGGGGCAGTTCTTC	CASSLRDSGDPQGQFF
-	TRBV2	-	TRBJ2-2	TGTGCCAGCAGTAACAGGGAGGGCGGGGAGCTGTCTTTT	CASSNREGGELSF
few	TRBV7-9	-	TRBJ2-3	TGTGCCAGCAGCCGAGGGGGGGAACCTTACACAGATACGCAGTATTTT	CASSRGGEPYTDTQYF
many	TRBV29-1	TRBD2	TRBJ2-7	TGCAGCGTATGCGGGGACTACTCCTACGAGCAGTACTTC	CSVCGDYSYEQYF
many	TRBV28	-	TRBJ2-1	TGTGCCAGCAGTTTAGCAGGAGATGTCAATGAGCAGTTCTTC	CASSLAGDVNEQFF
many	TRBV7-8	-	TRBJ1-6	TGTGCCAGCAGCTTAGCATTTTCCGGGGGTAGGGGCTCACCCCTCCACTTT	CASSLAFSGGRGSPLHF
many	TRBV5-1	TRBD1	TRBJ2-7	TGCGCCAGCAGTATAACCGGGACAGGGAGCTACGAGCAGTACTTC	CASSITGTGSYEQYF
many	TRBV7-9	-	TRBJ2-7	TGTGCCAGCAGCCCCCCAGCTGTCGACGAGCAGTACTTC	CASSPPAVDEQYF
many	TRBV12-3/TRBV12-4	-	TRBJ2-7	TGTGCCAGCAGTTTATCTCCAGGGGCGTGGGAGCAGTACTTC	CASSLSPGAWEQYF
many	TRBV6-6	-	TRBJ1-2	TGTGCCAGCAGTTACTCGGGCGCCAGGGACTATGGCTACACCTTC	CASSYSGARDYGYTF
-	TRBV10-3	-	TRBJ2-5	TGTGCCATCAGTGAGTCCCGGGGTGGTGAGACCCAGTACTTC	CAISESRGGETQYF
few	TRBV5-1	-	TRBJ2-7	TGCGCCAGCAGCTTGTCCATCAGGGGCGGGAACGAGCAGTACTTC	CASSLSIRGGNEQYF
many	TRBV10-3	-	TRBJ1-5	TGTGCCATCAGTGGGGGGAGTGTGAATCAGCCCCAGCATTTT	CAISGGSVNQPQHF
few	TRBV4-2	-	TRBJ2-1	TGTGCCAGCAGCCCGGCGGCTAACAATGAGCAGTTCTTC	CASSPAANNEQFF
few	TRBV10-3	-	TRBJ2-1	TGTGCCATCAGCGTGGGGGTGCTAGCGAGAGACAATGAGCAGTTCTTC	CAISVGVLARDNEQFF
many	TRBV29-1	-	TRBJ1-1	TGCAGCACGAAACAGGGCACGAACACTGAAGCTTTCTTT	CSTKQGTNTEAFF
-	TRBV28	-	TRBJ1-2	TGTGCCAGCGGGGGCGCTGGTGGCTACACCTTC	CASGGAGGYTF
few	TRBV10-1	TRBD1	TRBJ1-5	TGCGCCAGCAGTTCGGACAGGGACGCTCAGCCCCAGCATTTT	CASSSDRDAQPQHF
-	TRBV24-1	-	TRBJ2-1	TGTGCCACCAGTGAACCGGGATCGTACAATGAGCAGTTCTTC	CATSEPGSYNEQFF